The text below deals with one T cell receptor beta chain. The data belong to a study of OX40 agonist ivuxolimab in advanced cancers. Turning to the study itself: Prior checkpoint blockade (anti-PD-1, anti-PD-L1 or anti-CTLA-4) was permitted; under 50% had it.

The CDR3 has 15 residues. Looked up from germline, CDR1 is KGHSH and CDR2 is LQKENI. Trimming removed 2 bases at V and 1 base at J, with 11 bases between. The table came from immunoSEQ multiplex PCR; TCRdb's copy has only in-frame clones and leaves some out. The sample records 25,000 to 40,000 clones, about four fifths being singletons. The source material was CD4+ or CD8+ T cells sorted from blood, sampled in a trial of the OX40 agonist ivuxolimab. The V and J genes are TRBV18 and TRBJ1-1, with D perhaps TRBD1 (5 bases). The receptor's source is an adult with an advanced solid tumor such as melanoma, head and neck, liver or kidney cancer. CDR3 sequence reads: CASSPSGKGNTEAFF. In DNA form, the CDR3 reads TGTGCCAGCTCACCATCAGGGAAAGGGAACACTGAAGCTTTCTTT.